One T cell receptor beta chain is described in this entry. Its antigen is as yet unknown. The sample originates from a study of CD4 T cells in relation to SARS-CoV-2 and coronaviruses. Germline V gives CDR1 SEHNR, CDR2 FQNEAQ (reference sequence). This CDR3 spans 15 amino acids. Trimming took 5 bases from V and 4 from J, leaving 15 bases between them. Sequencing was performed with immunoSEQ multiplex PCR; in TCRdb, only in-frame clones are kept and a portion is missing. In the table there are about 38,000 clones, 82% of which are singletons. The sequenced sample was naive CD4+ T cells from PBMCs, cultured in vitro. The subset denotes: naive CD4+ T cells isolated by negative enrichment. The chain links TRBV7-9 to TRBJ1-3, with D uncertain. The receptor's source is an adult with COVID-19. CDR3 residues: CASSLSSAFGNTIYF. The CDR3 nucleotides read TGTGCCAGCAGCCTCTCGTCGGCATTCGGAAACACCATATATTTT.